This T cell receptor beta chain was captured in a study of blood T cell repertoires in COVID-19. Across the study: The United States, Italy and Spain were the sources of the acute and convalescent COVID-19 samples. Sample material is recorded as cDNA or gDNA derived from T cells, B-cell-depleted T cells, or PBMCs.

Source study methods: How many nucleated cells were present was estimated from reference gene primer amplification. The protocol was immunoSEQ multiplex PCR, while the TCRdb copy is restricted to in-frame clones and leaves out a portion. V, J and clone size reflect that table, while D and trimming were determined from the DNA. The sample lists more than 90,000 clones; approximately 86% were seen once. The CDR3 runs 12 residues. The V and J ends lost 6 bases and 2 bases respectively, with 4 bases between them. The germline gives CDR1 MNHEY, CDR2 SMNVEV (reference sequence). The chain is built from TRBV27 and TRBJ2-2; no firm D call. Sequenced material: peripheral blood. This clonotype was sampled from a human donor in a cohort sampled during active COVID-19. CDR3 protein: CASRLNTGELFF. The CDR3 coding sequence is TGTGCCAGCAGACTAAACACCGGGGAGCTGTTTTTT.